The 4 T cell receptor beta chains in this list originate from one sample, sequenced in a study of beta chain features in type 1 diabetes. Investigators reverse transcribed all isolated RNA, so they sequenced expressed TCRB transcripts. This table comes from immunoSEQ multiplex PCR, and its TCRdb copy is limited to in-frame clones, with some not included. In the table there are some 330,000 clones, about 11% of which are singletons. The sequenced sample was naive CD4+ T cells from blood. The receptors here all came from a woman under 40 in good health.

The V and J genes are TRBV7-9 and TRBJ1-2; D is possibly TRBD1 (5 bases). CDR3 length equals 13 residues. Germline V gene sequence: CDR1 SEHNR, CDR2 FQNEAQ (reference sequence). V lost 5 bases and J 4 bases, leaving 11 bases between the germline ends. The CDR3 region has the DNA TGTGCCAGCAGCCCGGGGGACCCCTATGGCTACACCTTC. Translating gives CASSPGDPYGYTF.

In this sample, this clone turned up a few times. The chain couples TRBV27 to TRBJ2-5; TRBD2 agrees at 10 bases. Germline V gene lookup returns CDR1 MNHEY and CDR2 SMNVEV (reference sequence). The junction had 4 bases not matched to a gene; V was cut back by 2 bases and J by 4 bases. The length of the CDR3 is 15 residues. The CDR3 DNA reads TGTGCCAGCAGTTTAAGCGGGAGGGTGGCAGAGACCCAGTACTTC. Translating gives CASSLSGRVAETQYF.

This clone was picked up a small number of times. This rearrangement joins TRBV6-1 to TRBJ1-5, with 9 bases identical to TRBD1. This CDR3 has 14 amino acids. Germline V gives CDR1 MNHNS, CDR2 SASEGT. With 4 bases clipped from V and 5 bases from J, the junction kept 3 bases outside the gene matches. The CDR3 region has the DNA TGTGCCAGCAGTGGAGGGACAGGGTATCAGCCCCAGCATTTT. This codes for CASSGGTGYQPQHF.

The CDR3 reads CASSRAGGPYNEQFF. Written as DNA, the CDR3 is TGTGCCAGCAGTCGAGCGGGAGGCCCCTACAATGAGCAGTTCTTC. The chain couples TRBV28 to TRBJ2-1; TRBD2 agrees at 9 bases. Germline CDR1 and CDR2: MDHEN and SYDVKM. CDR3 length: 15 amino acids. The V and J ends lost 5 bases and 2 bases, in that order; junction bases with no gene match: 4.